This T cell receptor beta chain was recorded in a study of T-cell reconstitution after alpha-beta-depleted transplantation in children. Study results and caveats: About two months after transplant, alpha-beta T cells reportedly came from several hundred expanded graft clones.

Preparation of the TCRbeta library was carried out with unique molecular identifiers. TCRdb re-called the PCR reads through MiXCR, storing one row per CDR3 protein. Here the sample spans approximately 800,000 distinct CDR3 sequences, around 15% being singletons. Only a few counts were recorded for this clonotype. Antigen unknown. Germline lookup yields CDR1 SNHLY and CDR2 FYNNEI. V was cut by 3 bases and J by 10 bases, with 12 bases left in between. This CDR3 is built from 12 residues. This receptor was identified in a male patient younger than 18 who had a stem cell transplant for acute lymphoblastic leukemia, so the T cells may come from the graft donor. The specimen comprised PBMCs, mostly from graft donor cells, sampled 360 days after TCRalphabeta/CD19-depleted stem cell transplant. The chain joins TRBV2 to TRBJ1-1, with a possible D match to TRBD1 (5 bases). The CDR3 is CASSETGRGAFF. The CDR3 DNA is TGTGCCAGCAGTGAGACGGGGAGGGGAGCTTTCTTT.